This T cell receptor beta chain was captured in a study of blood T cell repertoires in COVID-19. Background on the study: Acute and convalescent COVID-19 samples came from the United States, Italy and Spain. The analysed material was cDNA or gDNA that came from T cells, B-cell-depleted T cells, or PBMCs.

In the authors' methods: Estimation of nucleated cell counts was performed using reference gene primer amplification. Clones were sequenced by immunoSEQ multiplex PCR, and TCRdb holds only the in-frame ones, with some missing. V, J and clone size derive from that table, while D and trimming were established from the DNA sequence. The data contain 81,000 or so clones, about nine tenths of them singletons. Sequenced sample: peripheral blood. The TCR sequence derives from a man aged 70-80 years with active or convalescent COVID-19.

The CDR3 sequence: CASSLAQGASGNTIYF. CDR3 in DNA: TGTGCCAGCAGCTTAGCACAGGGGGCCTCTGGAAACACCATATATTTT. This chain links TRBV7-9 with TRBJ1-3; TRBD1 matches at 9 bases. Germline CDR1 and CDR2: SEHNR and FQNEAQ (reference sequence). V was clipped by 0 bases and J by 0 bases; unmatched bases: 0. This CDR3 has 16 amino acids.